The subject of this entry is one TCR beta chain. The method was immunoSEQ multiplex PCR; TCRdb's version includes in-frame clones alone and lacks a portion of them. This repertoire shows 150,000 to 200,000 clones, about 88% found once; its top ten account for less than 6%. The record originates from a study of lymphopenia after photon versus proton radiotherapy. In germline, CDR1 is LNHDA, CDR2 SQIVND (reference sequence). The junction had 4 bases not matched to a gene; V was cut back by 4 bases and J by 3 bases. This CDR3 has 14 amino acids. This TCR was sampled from a man aged 50-59 years with gastric cancer. The specimen was peripheral blood, collected from a patient treated with photon-based radiotherapy. The chain combines TRBV19 with TRBJ1-2; 8 nucleotides align to TRBD1. DNA for the CDR3: TGTGCCAGTAGTAGGGCAGGGGGCGACTATGGCTACACCTTC. This encodes CASSRAGGDYGYTF.